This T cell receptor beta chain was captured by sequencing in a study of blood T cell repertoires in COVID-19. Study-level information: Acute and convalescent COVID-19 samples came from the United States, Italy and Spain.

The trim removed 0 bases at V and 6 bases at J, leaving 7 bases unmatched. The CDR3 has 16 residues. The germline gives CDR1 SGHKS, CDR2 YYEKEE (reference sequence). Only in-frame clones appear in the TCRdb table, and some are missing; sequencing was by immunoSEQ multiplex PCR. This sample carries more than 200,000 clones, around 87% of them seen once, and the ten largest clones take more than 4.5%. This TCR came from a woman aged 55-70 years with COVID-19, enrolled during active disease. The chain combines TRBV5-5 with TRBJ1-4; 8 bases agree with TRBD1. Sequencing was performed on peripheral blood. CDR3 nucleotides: TGTGCCAGCAGCTTGGGGCTGGAGGACAGGGATGAAAAACTGTTTTTT. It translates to CASSLGLEDRDEKLFF.